Listed here is a single TCR beta chain. In the authors' methods: Amplifying reference gene primers gave estimates of nucleated cell counts. TCRdb keeps only in-frame clones here, not all; method: immunoSEQ multiplex PCR. V and J calls and clone size are copied from that table; D and trimming were computed from the DNA. The sample shows roughly 15,000 clones, 65% to 85% of them seen only once. The data were obtained in a study of blood T cell repertoires in COVID-19. The overall study: COVID-19 samples, acute and convalescent, were from the United States, Italy and Spain. PBMCs, B-cell-depleted T cells, or T cells were the source of the cDNA or gDNA that made up the material.

The receptor's source is a man aged 45-65 years with active COVID-19. Sequenced sample: peripheral blood.

CDR3 DNA sequence: TGTGCCAGCAGCCCCTGGGGGGGGCCCGCGGCAGAGCAGTTCTTC. Translating gives CASSPWGGPAAEQFF. This rearrangement joins TRBV7-9 to TRBJ2-1; D might be TRBD2 (7 bases). The CDR3 extends over 15 amino acids. Trimming pared 5 bases from V and 10 bases from J, leaving 21 bases between. The germline V gene encodes CDR1 SEHNR and CDR2 FQNEAQ (reference sequence). Using reference TRBV7-9 and TRBJ2-1 for the parts outside the CDR3, the full variable domain is DTGVSQNPRHKITKRGQNVTFRCDPISEHNRLYWYRQTLGQGPEFLTYFQNEAQLEKSRLLSDRFSAERPKGSFSTLEIQRTEQGDSAMYLCASSPWGGPAAEQFFGPGTRLTVL.